This T cell receptor (beta chain) was captured in a study of T cells after yellow fever vaccination. Each CDR3 protein is one row after TCRdb ran MiXCR on the 5' RACE reads. The data contain 500,000 to 650,000 distinct CDR3 sequences, 9% to 15% of them singletons. With 5 bases removed from V and 8 bases from J, the gap between germline ends came to 12 bases. This CDR3 contains 12 residues. In this sample, this clonotype turned up a few times. Sequencing was performed on PBMCs, taken on the day of the yellow fever booster vaccination. The clonotype originates from a man aged 25-45 years who received the YFV17D yellow fever vaccine. The chain combines TRBV12-3 or TRBV12-4 with TRBJ1-1; D possibly corresponds to TRBD1 (5 bases). The CDR3 bases are TGTGCCAGCAGTGACCAGGGAGACGAAGCTTTCTTT. Translated, it gives CASSDQGDEAFF.